The present T cell receptor beta chain was sequenced within a study of regulatory T cells in long-lasting Graves disease. Study observations and caveats: Favoring TRBV28, TRBJ1-2 and TRBJ2-5 was a feature seen in persistent disease.

Time point: persistent/refractory GD, antithyroid drugs over 5 years with positive TRAb. From PBMCs, RNA was extracted and then used to make the TCR library. The peripheral blood volume drawn was 8 to 9.5 milliliters, and it was collected into EDTA tubes. To make TCR beta libraries, researchers used iRepertoire HTBI primers and Arm-PCR of CDR3 regions. TCRdb processed the multiplex PCR reads anew with MiXCR; each CDR3 protein has one entry. This repertoire shows around 460,000 distinct CDR3 sequences, roughly 21% found once; its top ten account for about 7%. The CDR3 is 15 residues long. The V and J ends lost 6 bases and 5 bases, in that order; junction bases with no gene match: 11. Germline V gives CDR1 MDHEN, CDR2 SYDVKM. Many counts were recorded for this clonotype. Its antigen is not known.

The chain joins TRBV28 to TRBJ2-7; 9 bases are a match to TRBD1. The clonotype originates from a female donor with Graves disease. Sequences were derived from peripheral blood mononuclear cells (PBMCs), sampled when the disease was refractory, from a patient treated with antithyroid drugs. CDR3 sequence (DNA): TGTGCCAGCAGCCGCCCCGGACAGGGGAGGGACGAGCAGTACTTC. Its translation is CASSRPGQGRDEQYF. Full variable domain (outside the CDR3, taken from reference TRBV28 and TRBJ2-7): DVKVTQSSRYLVKRTGEKVFLECVQDMDHENMFWYRQDPGLGLRLIYFSYDVKMKEKGDIPEGYSVSREKKERFSLILESASTNQTSMYLCASSRPGQGRDEQYFGPGTRLTVT.